The 7 T cell receptor beta chains reported below all come from one sample, sequenced in a study of CD8 T cells in ankylosing spondylitis. The study, taken as a whole, reports: What seemed typical of ankylosing spondylitis blood was a TCR beta motif built from roughly 8 highly homologous variants.

No antigen has been identified for these receptors. TCRdb called the 5' RACE reads again in MiXCR, with one record for every CDR3 protein. The table includes 700,000 to 1,000,000 distinct CDR3 sequences, 12% detected once. The specimen sequenced was blood, either unsorted or a sorted T cell fraction (not recorded which). Source of these receptors: a male donor with ankylosing spondylitis.

The chain recombines TRBV7-2 with TRBJ1-3; tentatively, D is TRBD1 (5 bases). Deletions cut 5 bases from V and 4 bases from J, with 15 bases between. Per germline, CDR1 SGHTA and CDR2 FQGNSA. This CDR3 is built from 15 residues. CDR3 nucleotide sequence: TGTGCCAGCAGCCCTCCGGGGCCTGCCGGAAACACCATATATTTT. Protein product: CASSPPGPAGNTIYF.

This clonotype was detected a few times. The chain is built from TRBV7-9 and TRBJ2-5; D gene uncertain. V gave up 5 bases and J gave up 2 bases, with 18 bases separating them. The CDR3 has 16 residues. CDR1 and CDR2 from the germline V gene are SEHNR and FQNEAQ (reference sequence). In nucleotides, the CDR3 is TGTGCCAGCAGCCAATTCGGAACGGATGGACAAGAGACCCAGTACTTC. The encoded protein is CASSQFGTDGQETQYF.

V usage is TRBV28 and J usage is TRBJ1-5, with 8 bases that match TRBD1. V was pared by 6 bases and J by 3 bases, with 10 bases of the junction left unmatched. CDR1 is MDHEN, CDR2 SYDVKM, per germline. There are 16 residues in the CDR3. The CDR3 DNA reads TGTGCCAGCAGGACTCAGGGGGCTAGGGTCAATCAGCCCCAGCATTTT. Translating gives CASRTQGARVNQPQHF.

The sample holds a few counts of this clonotype. This chain uses TRBV10-3 with TRBJ2-7, with 9 nucleotides matching TRBD2. The germline V gene has CDR1 ENHRY and CDR2 SYGVKD. The CDR3 runs 17 residues. V lost 6 bases to trimming and J lost 2 bases; unmatched junction nucleotides: 14. The CDR3 DNA sequence: TGTGCCATCAGATTAAGGGGGCTAGCGGGGTCCACCTACGAGCAGTACTTC. Its protein is CAIRLRGLAGSTYEQYF.

There are a few counts of this clonotype. V is TRBV5-1 and J is TRBJ2-1; no firm D call. Germline V gives CDR1 SGHRS, CDR2 YFSETQ. This CDR3 comprises 14 residues. V was pared by 4 bases and J by 8 bases, with 16 bases between. The CDR3 protein is CASSPSRRIDEQFF. The CDR3 region has the DNA TGCGCCAGCAGCCCCTCTCGCAGGATCGATGAGCAGTTCTTC.

This clonotype was seen at least ten times. The chain combines TRBV12-3 or TRBV12-4 with TRBJ1-2, with D possibly TRBD1 on 6 matching bases. The CDR3 totals 13 residues. Trimming left V 5 bases short and J 4 bases short, with 11 bases between. Here the CDR3 reads CASSHRESYGYTF. The CDR3, as DNA: TGTGCCAGCAGTCACAGGGAAAGCTATGGCTACACCTTC.

This clonotype was picked up a small number of times. The chain uses TRBV4-3 and TRBJ2-3, with 12 bases aligning to TRBD2. Germline V CDR1 and CDR2: LGHNA, YSLEER. CDR3 length: 14 amino acids. V lost 4 bases and J lost 7; bases outside the gene matches: 3. In DNA, the CDR3 is TGCGCCAGCAGCCTCGGACTAGCGGGGTATACGCAGTATTTT. It specifies CASSLGLAGYTQYF.